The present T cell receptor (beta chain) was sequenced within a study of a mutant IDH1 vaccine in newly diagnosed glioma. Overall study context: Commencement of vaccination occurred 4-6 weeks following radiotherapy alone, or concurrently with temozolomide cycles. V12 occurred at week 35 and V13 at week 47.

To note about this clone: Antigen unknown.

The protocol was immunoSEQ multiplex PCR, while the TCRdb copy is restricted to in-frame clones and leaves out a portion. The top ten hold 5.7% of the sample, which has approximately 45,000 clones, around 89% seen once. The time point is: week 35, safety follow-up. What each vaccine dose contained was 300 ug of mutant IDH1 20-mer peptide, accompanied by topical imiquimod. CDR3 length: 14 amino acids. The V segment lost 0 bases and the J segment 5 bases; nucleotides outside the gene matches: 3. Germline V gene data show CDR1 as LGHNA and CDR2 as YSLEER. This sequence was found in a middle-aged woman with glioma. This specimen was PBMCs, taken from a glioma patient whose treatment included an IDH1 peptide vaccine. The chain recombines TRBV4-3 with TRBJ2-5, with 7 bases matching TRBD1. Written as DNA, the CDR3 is TGCGCCAGCAGCCAAGAAACAGGGGTGGAGACCCAGTACTTC. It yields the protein CASSQETGVETQYF.